These 12 T cell receptor beta chains originate from one sample sequenced in a study of blood T cell repertoires in COVID-19. Repertoires were generated with immunoSEQ multiplex PCR, while TCRdb's copy carries only in-frame clones and drops some. The sample has about 260,000 clones; approximately 89% are singletons. Sequencing was done on a sample of peripheral blood. Receptors originate from a man in his forties who had recovered from COVID-19.

The J gene is TRBJ2-3, the V gene TRBV7-8; 9 bases agree with TRBD2. With 3 bases clipped from V and 2 bases from J, the junction kept 6 bases outside the gene matches. CDR1 is SGHVS, CDR2 FQNEAQ, per germline. The CDR3 is 16 residues long. CDR3 in amino acids: CASSLDKRGATDTQYF. The DNA of the CDR3 is TGTGCCAGCAGCTTGGATAAGCGGGGGGCCACAGATACGCAGTATTTT.

In its sample, this clone was seen once. The rearrangement uses TRBV5-1 and TRBJ2-1, with TRBD2 matching over 10 bases. The V and J ends lost 5 bases and 5 bases, in that order; junction bases with no gene match: 4. Germline V lookup: CDR1 SGHRS, CDR2 YFSETQ. CDR3 length: 14 amino acids. DNA for the CDR3: TGCGCCAGCAGACTAGCGGGGACTGACAATGAGCAGTTCTTC. Amino acids: CASRLAGTDNEQFF.

V and J are TRBV19 and TRBJ1-1; 7 bases line up with TRBD1. The germline CDR1 and CDR2 sequences are LNHDA and SQIVND (reference sequence). The CDR3 extends over 13 amino acids. V shed 10 bases, J shed 5 bases, and the junction held 10 bases outside the gene matches. The CDR3 loop reads CATKGAVATEAFF. The CDR3 region has the DNA TGTGCCACGAAGGGGGCGGTGGCGACTGAAGCTTTCTTT.

This rearrangement joins TRBV4-3 to TRBJ1-1; 9 nucleotides line up with TRBD1. The CDR3 consists of 13 residues. Germline lookup yields CDR1 LGHNA and CDR2 YSLEER. The junction had 2 bases not matched to a gene; V was cut back by 4 bases and J by 5 bases. CDR3 DNA: TGCGCCAGCAGCCGGGGACAGGGAACTGAAGCTTTCTTT. The encoded protein is CASSRGQGTEAFF.

The rearrangement uses TRBV6-6 and TRBJ1-1; no reliable D call. The V gene's germline CDR1 is MNHNY and CDR2 SVGAGI (reference sequence). CDR3 size: 15 residues. V lost 0 bases to trimming and J lost 4 bases, with 12 bases between them. CDR3 protein: CASSYSARGSTEAFF. The CDR3 region has the DNA TGTGCCAGCAGTTACTCCGCCAGAGGGAGCACTGAAGCTTTCTTT.

The rearrangement links TRBV6-6 to TRBJ2-5; 9 positions agree with TRBD1. The germline gives CDR1 MNHNY, CDR2 SVGAGI (reference sequence). This CDR3 contains 16 residues. V lost 5 bases and J lost 5; bases outside the gene matches: 12. Written as DNA, the CDR3 is TGTGCCAGCAGTCCCCCTGGGACAGGGTCACGGGAGACCCAGTACTTC. It yields the protein CASSPPGTGSRETQYF.

The chain carries TRBV4-3 and TRBJ2-7; a weak D match, TRBD2 (5 bases). Looked up from germline, CDR1 is LGHNA and CDR2 is YSLEER. The germline V and J ends were trimmed by 1 base and 5 bases, with 6 bases remaining between them. The CDR3 extends over 12 amino acids. Here the CDR3 reads CASSQAGNEQYF. In nucleotides, the CDR3 is TGCGCCAGCAGCCAAGCCGGGAACGAGCAGTACTTC.

The chain uses TRBV6-2 or TRBV6-3 and TRBJ2-7; 9 bases align to TRBD1. The length of the CDR3 is 14 residues. After removal of 2 bases from V and 2 bases from J, the junction contained 1 base not matched to a gene. Germline V CDR1 and CDR2: MNHEY, SVGEGT. As DNA, the CDR3 is TGTGCCAGCAGTTACGGGACAGGGCCCTACGAGCAGTACTTC. It translates to CASSYGTGPYEQYF.

The chain carries TRBV7-8 and TRBJ1-5, with TRBD1 matching 9 bases. Germline CDR1 and CDR2: SGHVS and FQNEAQ. This CDR3 is 15 amino acids long. The junction had 5 bases not matched to a gene; V was cut back by 2 bases and J by 6 bases. DNA of the CDR3: TGTGCCAGCAGCTTATCCGGGACAGGGAGTCAGCCCCAGCATTTT. Its translation is CASSLSGTGSQPQHF.

The chain carries TRBV30 and TRBJ2-6; D is undetermined. V lost 0 bases and J 4 bases, leaving 4 bases between the germline ends. Germline CDR1 is GTSNPN and CDR2 is SVGIG (reference sequence). The CDR3 totals 13 residues. The CDR3 reads CAWSVRGANVLTF. DNA for the CDR3: TGTGCCTGGAGTGTGAGGGGGGCCAACGTCCTGACTTTC.

The rearrangement uses TRBV5-8 and TRBJ1-1, with no clear D. Trimming left V 0 bases short and J 0 bases short, with 9 bases between. CDR1 is SGHTS, CDR2 YDEGEE, per germline. The CDR3 runs to 15 residues. CDR3 nucleotide sequence: TGTGCCAGCAGCTTGGTAGGAGGGATGAACACTGAAGCTTTCTTT. The encoded protein is CASSLVGGMNTEAFF.

The chain carries TRBV19 and TRBJ1-6, with 10 bases aligning to TRBD1. The CDR3 totals 16 residues. The germline CDR1 and CDR2 sequences are LNHDA and SQIVND (reference sequence). V was clipped by 5 bases and J by 10 bases; unmatched bases: 11. The CDR3: CASSPLDRGEESPLHF. Written as DNA, the CDR3 is TGTGCCAGTAGTCCCCTGGACAGGGGGGAGGAATCACCCCTCCACTTT.